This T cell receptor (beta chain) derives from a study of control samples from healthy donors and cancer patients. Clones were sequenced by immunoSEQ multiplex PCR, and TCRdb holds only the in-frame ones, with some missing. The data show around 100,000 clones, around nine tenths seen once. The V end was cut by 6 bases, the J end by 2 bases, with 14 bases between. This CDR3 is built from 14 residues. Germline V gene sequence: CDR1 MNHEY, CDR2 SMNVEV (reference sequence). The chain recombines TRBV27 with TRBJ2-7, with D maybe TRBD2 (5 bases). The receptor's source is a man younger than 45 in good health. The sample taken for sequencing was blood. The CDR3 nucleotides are TGTGCCAGCAGGCCTGGACTGGATGCCTACGAGCAGTACTTC. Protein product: CASRPGLDAYEQYF.